Described below is a single TCR beta chain sequence and its context. What it binds is not known. The CDR3 contains 14 residues. Trimming took off 6 bases at V and 7 bases at J, with 13 bases between the two ends. Germline assignment: CDR1 WSHSY and CDR2 SAAADI. Clones were sequenced by immunoSEQ multiplex PCR, and TCRdb holds only the in-frame ones, with some missing. The table records some 110,000 clones, about nine tenths of them present only once. This entry is derived from a study of cytomegalovirus exposure and HLA in healthy donors. Overall study findings and caveats: Clusters of TCRs from the first cohort tended to co-occur in the roughly 120 validation repertoires (as a later analysis found). For most TCR sequences rarity was the rule, although some public TCRs occurred in many donors. As confirmed in vitro, three CMV-associated chains were specific for CMV antigens.

The source is a man younger than 35 in good health and CMV-seropositive. Sequencing was performed on PBMCs. The chain combines TRBV10-2 with TRBJ1-6, with a possible D match to TRBD1 (5 bases). DNA of the CDR3: TGCGCCAGCAGACCTGACAGCGGGAATTCACCCCTCCACTTT. Translating it yields CASRPDSGNSPLHF.